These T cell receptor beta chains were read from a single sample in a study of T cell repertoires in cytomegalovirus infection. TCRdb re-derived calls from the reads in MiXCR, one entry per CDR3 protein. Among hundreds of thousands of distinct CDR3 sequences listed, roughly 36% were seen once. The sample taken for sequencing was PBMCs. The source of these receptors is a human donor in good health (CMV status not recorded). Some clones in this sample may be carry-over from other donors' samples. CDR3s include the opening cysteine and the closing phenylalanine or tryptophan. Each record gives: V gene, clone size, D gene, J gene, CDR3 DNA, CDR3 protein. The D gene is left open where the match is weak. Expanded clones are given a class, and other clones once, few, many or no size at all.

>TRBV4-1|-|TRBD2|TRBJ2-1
TGTGCCAGCAGCCAAGAAAATAGGCTAGCGGGGGGGCGGTATGAGCAGTTCTTC
CASSQENRLAGGRYEQFF
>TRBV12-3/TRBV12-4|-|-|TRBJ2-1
TGTGCCAGCAGTCTGTTTGGGGGGAGTTCCTACAAGGAGCAGTTCTTC
CASSLFGGSSYKEQFF
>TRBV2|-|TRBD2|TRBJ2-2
TGTGCCAGCTCAATCCTAGCGGGGGGTAACACCGGGGAGCTGTTTTTT
CASSILAGGNTGELFF
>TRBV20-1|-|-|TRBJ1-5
TGCAGCGCTAAAATATCAGGATCGGGCAATCAGCCCCAGCATTTT
CSAKISGSGNQPQHF
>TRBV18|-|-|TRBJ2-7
TGTGCCAGCTCACCGTGGGACACCGTGGGTTACGAGCAGTACTTC
CASSPWDTVGYEQYF
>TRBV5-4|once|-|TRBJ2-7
TGTGCCAGCAGTCGACCGGGAGTTAAATCCTACGAGCAGTACTTC
CASSRPGVKSYEQYF
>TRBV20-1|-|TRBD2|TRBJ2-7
TGCAGTGGCCGCCTAGCGGGGGGGTTTAACGAGCAGTACTTC
CSGRLAGGFNEQYF
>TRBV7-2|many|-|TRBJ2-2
TGTGCCAGCAGCTTAGGGCTAGCGATCGGCACCGGGGAGCTGTTTTTT
CASSLGLAIGTGELFF
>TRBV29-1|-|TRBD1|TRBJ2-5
TGCAGCGTTATGACAGGGTTAGAGACCCAGTACTTC
CSVMTGLETQYF
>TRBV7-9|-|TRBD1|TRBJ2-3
TGTGCCAGCATCGGAGAGGGGGCGAGCACAGATACGCAGTATTTT
CASIGEGASTDTQYF
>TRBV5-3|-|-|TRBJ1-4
TGTGCCAGCAGCTTGGGTCAACGACATGAAAAACTGTTTTTT
CASSLGQRHEKLFF
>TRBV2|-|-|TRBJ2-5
TGTGCCAGCAGTGAAAACATGCAAGAGACCCAGTACTTC
CASSENMQETQYF
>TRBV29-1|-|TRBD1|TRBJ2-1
TGCAGCGTTGCTAGGGGACAGGGGCCCAATGAGCAGTTCTTC
CSVARGQGPNEQFF
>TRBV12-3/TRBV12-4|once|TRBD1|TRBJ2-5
TGTGCCAGCAGCCTGGACAGGGGGACTTTTGAGACCCAGTACTTC
CASSLDRGTFETQYF
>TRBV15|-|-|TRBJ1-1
TGTGCCACCAGCAGAGTGGTTCTGGGAGGGCCCGCTTTCTTT
CATSRVVLGGPAFF
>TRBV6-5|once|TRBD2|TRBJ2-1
TGTGCCAGCAGTTTTCTTACTAGCGGATATTACAATGAGCAGTTCTTC
CASSFLTSGYYNEQFF
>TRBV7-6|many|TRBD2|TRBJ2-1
TGTGCCAGCAGCTTAACGGGGGGGTATAATGAGCAGTTCTTC
CASSLTGGYNEQFF
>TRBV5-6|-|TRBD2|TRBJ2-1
TGTGCCAGCAGCGTCTCCTACCGGGAGGGCCGCTACAATGAGCAGTTCTTC
CASSVSYREGRYNEQFF
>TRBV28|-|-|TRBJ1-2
TGTGCCAGCAGTTTACACAGCCGGACACAGGGCTACACCTTC
CASSLHSRTQGYTF
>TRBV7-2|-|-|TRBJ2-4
TGTGCCAGCAGCTTAGAACGGGTCACCAAAAACATTCAGTACTTC
CASSLERVTKNIQYF
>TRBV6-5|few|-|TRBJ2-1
TGTGCCAGCAGTTACTCGACGTCCGGGGCAAATGAGCAGTTCTTC
CASSYSTSGANEQFF
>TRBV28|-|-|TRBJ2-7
TGTGCCAGCAGTCCCCGGGCCGAGCCAGCCTACGAGCAGTACTTC
CASSPRAEPAYEQYF
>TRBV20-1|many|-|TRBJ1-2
TGCAGTGCTAGAATGGGGGGCTACCACTATGGCTACACCTTC
CSARMGGYHYGYTF
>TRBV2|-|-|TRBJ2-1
TGTGCCACCAAGCCTGGATCTGGGTCCTACAATGAGCAGTTCTTC
CATKPGSGSYNEQFF
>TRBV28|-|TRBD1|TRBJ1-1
TGTGCCAGCAGTTTGGACAGGCCGGCTTTCTTT
CASSLDRPAFF
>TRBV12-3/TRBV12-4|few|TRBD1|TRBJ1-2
TGTGCCAGCAGCACTCACAGGGGGCTTGATGGCTACACCTTC
CASSTHRGLDGYTF
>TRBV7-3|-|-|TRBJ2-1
TGTGCCAGCAGCTTAGTCGGGACACGGGTCGACAATGAGCAGTTCTTC
CASSLVGTRVDNEQFF
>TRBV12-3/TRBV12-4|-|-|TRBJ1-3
TGTGCCAGCAGCTACCTCACCTCTGGAAACACCATATATTTT
CASSYLTSGNTIYF
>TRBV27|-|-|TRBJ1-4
TGTGCCAGCAGTTTAGGAGGGGCAGGGAGAGAAAAACTGTTTTTT
CASSLGGAGREKLFF
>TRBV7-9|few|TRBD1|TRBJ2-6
TGTGCCAGCAGCCCCCTCGGGGCAGGGGGAGTCTCTGGGGCCAACGTCCTGACTTTC
CASSPLGAGGVSGANVLTF
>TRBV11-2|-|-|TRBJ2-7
TGTGCCAGCAGCTTATCGCCGGGGAATTACGAGCAGTACTTC
CASSLSPGNYEQYF
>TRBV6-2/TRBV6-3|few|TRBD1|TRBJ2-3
TGTGCCAGCCGCAACCAGGGCGGGGGACAGGGGGATGCAGATACGCAGTATTTT
CASRNQGGGQGDADTQYF
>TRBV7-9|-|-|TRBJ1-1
TGTGCCAGCACCTGGGGGCATGAAGCTTTCTTT
CASTWGHEAFF
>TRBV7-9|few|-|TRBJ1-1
TGTGCCAGCAGCTTTCTTGAGGGGGACACTGAAGCTTTCTTT
CASSFLEGDTEAFF
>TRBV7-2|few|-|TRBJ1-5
TGTGCCAGCGCCATAAGGGGGGATCAGCCCCAGCATTTT
CASAIRGDQPQHF
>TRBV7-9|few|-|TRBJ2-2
TGTGCCAGCAGCTCACCGGGACGGCAGAACACCGGGGAGCTGTTTTTT
CASSSPGRQNTGELFF
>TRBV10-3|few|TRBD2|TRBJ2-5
TGTGCCACCTCCGTGGGGACTAGCGGGAGACAAGAGACCCAGTACTTC
CATSVGTSGRQETQYF
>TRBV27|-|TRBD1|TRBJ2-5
TGTGCCAGCAGTTACCGGGACAGCAAAGAGACCCAGTACTTC
CASSYRDSKETQYF
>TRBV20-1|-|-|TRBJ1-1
TGCAGTGCAGGGCCTCCCGGGTACACTGAAGCTTTCTTT
CSAGPPGYTEAFF
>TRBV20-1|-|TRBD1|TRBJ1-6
TGCAGTGCCCTCCAACCGGGACAGCGTAATTCACCCCTCCACTTT
CSALQPGQRNSPLHF
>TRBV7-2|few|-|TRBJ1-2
TGTGCCAGCAGCGTCCGGGGGCGCTATGGCTACACCTTC
CASSVRGRYGYTF
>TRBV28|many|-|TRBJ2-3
TGTGCCAGCCGGGGTTCTAGCACAGATACGCAGTATTTT
CASRGSSTDTQYF
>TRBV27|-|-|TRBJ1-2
TGTGCCAGCAGCAACAGCGGCGCAATGCTTACTAACTATGGCTACACCTTC
CASSNSGAMLTNYGYTF
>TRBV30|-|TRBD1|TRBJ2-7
TGTGCCTGGAGTACAGGGGTCGGGCCCTACGAGCAGTACTTC
CAWSTGVGPYEQYF
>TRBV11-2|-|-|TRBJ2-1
TGTGCCAGCAGCTTAGATCCGGAAAATGAGCAGTTCTTC
CASSLDPENEQFF
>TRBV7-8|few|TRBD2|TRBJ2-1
TGTGCCAGCAGCTTTAGAACTAGCGGGAGGAGGATGGATAATGAGCAGTTCTTC
CASSFRTSGRRMDNEQFF
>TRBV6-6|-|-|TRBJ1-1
TGTTCCAGCAGTTACTCGCGGTTCAGGGCGAGTAACACTGAAGCTTTCTTT
CSSSYSRFRASNTEAFF
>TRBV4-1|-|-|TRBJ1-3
TGCGCCAGCAGCCACGGGGACTCAAACACCATATATTTT
CASSHGDSNTIYF
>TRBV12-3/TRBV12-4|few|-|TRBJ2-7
TGTGCCAGCAGTTTATTGGACGAAACCTACGAGCAGTACTTC
CASSLLDETYEQYF
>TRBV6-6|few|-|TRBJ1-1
TGTGCCAGCAGTTACGGGTCGTTTGGGGGCACTGAAGCTTTCTTT
CASSYGSFGGTEAFF
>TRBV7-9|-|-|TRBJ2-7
TGTGCCAGCAGCTTAGGGCCAGGGTTTTACGAGCAGTACTTC
CASSLGPGFYEQYF
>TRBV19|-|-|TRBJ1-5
TGTGCCAGTAGTATCGTACAGCGACTATCTAGCAATCAGCCCCAGCATTTT
CASSIVQRLSSNQPQHF
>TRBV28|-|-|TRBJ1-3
TGTGCCACGTCTAATGGGAACACCATATATTTT
CATSNGNTIYF
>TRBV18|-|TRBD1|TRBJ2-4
TGTGCCAGATCACCGGGACCGGGACAGGGAAACATTCAGTACTTC
CARSPGPGQGNIQYF
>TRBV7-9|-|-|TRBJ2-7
TGTGCCAGCACCCTCGGGACTGTCAGAGGCGAGCAGTACTTC
CASTLGTVRGEQYF
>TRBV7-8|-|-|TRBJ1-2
TGTGCCAGCAGCTTAACGACAGCTAACTATGGCTACACCTTC
CASSLTTANYGYTF
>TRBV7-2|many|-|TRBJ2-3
TGTGCCAGCAGCTTAGACTCTTCAGATACGCAGTATTTT
CASSLDSSDTQYF